This T cell receptor (beta chain) originates from a study of T cell repertoires in cytomegalovirus infection. As for the study in general: It can be stated that public TCR beta signatures indicated CMV infection as well as a matching HLA type.

TCRdb itself ran the reads through MiXCR, one entry per CDR3 protein. The sample shows hundreds of thousands of distinct CDR3 sequences, 6.5% of them seen only once. The study's findings and limits: Cumulative frequency of public TCR beta families picked out carriers of CMV plus the relevant HLA. Across the ex vivo response, the dominant clonotypes were HLA-C-restricted CMV-specific TCR beta clonotypes.

Germline values: CDR1 MNHEY, CDR2 SVGAGI. The CDR3 length is 15 residues. Germline trimming cut 5 bases from V and 6 bases from J; bases unmatched to any gene: 6. In this sample, this clonotype turned up many times. The antigen is not known. The rearrangement uses TRBV6-5 and TRBJ2-2, with 10 bases fitting TRBD2. The clonotype was recovered from a human donor in good health (CMV status not recorded). Some clones in this sample may be carry-over from other donors' samples. The sequenced sample was PBMCs. In DNA, the CDR3 is TGTGCCAGCAGTAACCCCGGGACTAGCGCCGGGGAGCTGTTTTTT. Amino acid sequence: CASSNPGTSAGELFF.